The present T cell receptor beta chain was sequenced within a study of T-cell reconstitution after alpha-beta-depleted transplantation in children. Library preparation (for TCRbeta) was performed with unique molecular identifiers. Using its own MiXCR run on the PCR reads, TCRdb lists one record per CDR3 protein. This sample has around 600,000 distinct CDR3 sequences, with approximately 15% found just once. This clonotype has a count of ten or more. This clonotype originated in a human donor who donated a stem cell graft to a child with acute myeloid leukemia. The specimen was PBMCs from the stem cell graft donor, collected from the stem cell graft.

Here the CDR3 reads CASSLSKGHNEQYF. The CDR3 region has the DNA TGTGCCAGCAGTTTATCGAAGGGCCATAACGAGCAGTACTTC. This chain connects TRBV27 to TRBJ2-7; D gene unclear. This CDR3 region has 14 residues. In germline, CDR1 is MNHEY, CDR2 SMNVEV (reference sequence). V dropped 0 bases and J dropped 5 bases, with 11 bases sitting between them.